A selection of T cell receptor beta chains follows, all from one sample in a study of blood T cell repertoires in COVID-19. Generated by immunoSEQ multiplex PCR, the TCRdb table keeps only in-frame clones and is missing some. The data contain roughly 190,000 clones, 70% to 90% of them singletons. The specimen sequenced was peripheral blood. All receptors come from a young man with acute or convalescent COVID-19. Both conserved end residues are part of each CDR3. D genes are given only for firm matches. For some rows the clone size is stated as once, few or many, or as a class when expanded; others skip it.

V	D	size	J	DNA	CDR3
TRBV5-1	TRBD1	few	TRBJ1-2	TGCGCCAGCAGCCCAGGGACAGCTAACTATGGCTACACCTTC	CASSPGTANYGYTF
TRBV30	TRBD2	-	TRBJ2-2	TGTGCCTGGCAATCCTCCCCGGGACTAGCGGGGGGAGAAGACACCGGGGAGCTGTTTTTT	CAWQSSPGLAGGEDTGELFF
TRBV27	TRBD1	-	TRBJ1-2	TGTGCCAGCAGTCCGAGGACAGGGTTGAACTATGGCTACACCTTC	CASSPRTGLNYGYTF
TRBV7-6	-	-	TRBJ2-3	TGTGCCAGCAGCTTAGAGGTAGCGGTTTTCACAGATACGCAGTATTTT	CASSLEVAVFTDTQYF
TRBV12-3/TRBV12-4	-	-	TRBJ2-3	TGTGCCAGCAGTCCATTCACAGATACGCAGTATTTT	CASSPFTDTQYF
TRBV6-5	TRBD2	-	TRBJ2-7	TGTGCCAGCAGTCCCCTAGCGGGGGGGCCGTACGAGCAGTACTTC	CASSPLAGGPYEQYF
TRBV7-9	-	-	TRBJ2-2	TGTGCCAGCAGCTTGATGGCCCGGAACACCGGGGAGCTGTTTTTT	CASSLMARNTGELFF
TRBV7-9	TRBD2	once	TRBJ2-3	TGTGCCAGCCCTAGCGGGAGGATCACAGATACGCAGTATTTT	CASPSGRITDTQYF
TRBV6-5	TRBD1	-	TRBJ2-7	TGTGCCAGCAGGGAGGGACAGGCGAGGTTCTACGAGCAGTACTTC	CASREGQARFYEQYF
TRBV7-9	-	-	TRBJ2-1	TGTGCCAGCAGCTTAGCTTGGCATGAGCAGTTCTTC	CASSLAWHEQFF
TRBV6-5	-	-	TRBJ2-7	TGTGCCAGCAGTTATACGGGGGTCCCCGGCGAGCAGTACTTC	CASSYTGVPGEQYF
TRBV5-1	-	-	TRBJ2-1	TGCGCCAGCAGCTTGTATAGCGGAGCCTACAATGAGCAGTTCTTC	CASSLYSGAYNEQFF
TRBV10-1	TRBD1	-	TRBJ2-7	TGCGCCAGACCGGGACAGGTTTCCTACGAGCAGTACTTC	CARPGQVSYEQYF
TRBV11-3	-	-	TRBJ1-1	TGTGCCAGCAGCCCGCAGACAGGAGGGAACACTGAAGCTTTCTTT	CASSPQTGGNTEAFF
TRBV27	-	-	TRBJ2-5	TGTGCCAGCAGTTCTAGGGGGGAGACCCAGTACTTC	CASSSRGETQYF
TRBV5-6	TRBD1	-	TRBJ1-1	TGTGCCAGCAGTCTCCTTAACAGGGGGCTGACTGAAGCTTTCTTT	CASSLLNRGLTEAFF
TRBV19	TRBD1	-	TRBJ1-6	TGTGCCAGTAGTATACGGCCCAATCTCGGGACAGGGGTCAATTCACCCCTCCACTTT	CASSIRPNLGTGVNSPLHF
TRBV5-1	-	once	TRBJ1-6	TGCGCCAGCAGCTTGGGATTGCGACAGCAGTCCCGATCACCCCTCCACTTT	CASSLGLRQQSRSPLHF
TRBV5-1	-	-	TRBJ1-2	TGCGCCAGCAAACAGGGTGCTAGGGGCTATGGCTACACCTTC	CASKQGARGYGYTF
TRBV6-5	TRBD1	-	TRBJ1-3	TGTGCCAGCAGTTACGGGACAGGGCGGTTAGACACCATATATTTT	CASSYGTGRLDTIYF
TRBV5-1	TRBD2	-	TRBJ2-3	TGCGCCAGCAGCCCCATGGGCGGCCGACTAGCGGGAGGGCTTTCTAGCACGGATACGCAGTATTTT	CASSPMGGRLAGGLSSTDTQYF
TRBV7-9	-	-	TRBJ1-3	TGCTGTTCCGGGAGCTCTGGAAACACCATATATTTT	CCSGSSGNTIYF
TRBV29-1	-	-	TRBJ2-7	TGCAGCGTCATGGGCATTAAGTACTTC	CSVMGIKYF
TRBV10-1	TRBD1	-	TRBJ1-2	TGCGCCAGCAGTGAGTTCAAGGGGGCGGGTTGGTACTATGGCTACACCTTC	CASSEFKGAGWYYGYTF
TRBV11-2	TRBD2	once	TRBJ2-1	TGTGCCAGCAGCTCTCGGACTAGCGGGGGGTCAGATGAGCAGTTCTTC	CASSSRTSGGSDEQFF
TRBV19	TRBD1	-	TRBJ1-6	TGTGCCAGTAGTCCTGGGACAGGTTCACCCCTCCACTTT	CASSPGTGSPLHF
TRBV3-1/TRBV3-2	-	-	TRBJ2-1	TGTGCCAGCAGCCAAGCCCGGGTATTCTCCTACAATGAGCAGTTCTTC	CASSQARVFSYNEQFF
TRBV18	-	-	TRBJ1-1	TGTGCCAGCTCACTTGGACAGAACACTGAAGCTTTCTTT	CASSLGQNTEAFF
TRBV28	TRBD2	-	TRBJ2-1	TGTGCCAGCAGAATGGAGGGGACTAGGAGCAATGAGCAGTTCTTC	CASRMEGTRSNEQFF
TRBV5-1	TRBD1	-	TRBJ2-7	TGCGCCAGCAGCTTGAGGGACAGAATTTACGAGCAGTACTTC	CASSLRDRIYEQYF
TRBV11-3	TRBD1	-	TRBJ2-1	TGTGCCAGCAGCCCAGAGGGACAGGGGTCCAACAATGAGCAGTTCTTC	CASSPEGQGSNNEQFF
TRBV4-1	-	-	TRBJ1-2	TGCGCCAGCAGCCAGGAAATCACAGGGACCTATGGCTACACCTTC	CASSQEITGTYGYTF